These T cell receptor beta chains were read from a single sample in a study of blood T cell repertoires in COVID-19. This table comes from immunoSEQ multiplex PCR, and its TCRdb copy is limited to in-frame clones, with some not included. In the table there are fewer than 250,000 clones, roughly 82% of which are singletons. Sequencing input: peripheral blood. These receptors came from a woman between 70 and 85 years old with acute or convalescent COVID-19. Each CDR3 is given with its conserved first and last residue. D genes are given only for firm matches. Rows give clone size only sometimes, using once, few, many, or a class for an expanded clone.

d_call: .; clone_size: .; j_call: TRBJ1-2; v_call: TRBV29-1; cdr3_aa: CSVEGPGYGYTF; cdr3_nt: TGCAGCGTTGAGGGCCCCGGCTATGGCTACACCTTC
d_call: TRBD1; clone_size: .; j_call: TRBJ1-2; v_call: TRBV6-5; cdr3_aa: CASSRTGEAISGYTF; cdr3_nt: TGTGCCAGCAGTCGTACAGGGGAAGCAATTTCGGGCTACACCTTC
d_call: TRBD1; clone_size: .; j_call: TRBJ2-7; v_call: TRBV25-1; cdr3_aa: CASSLGTGRFNEQYF; cdr3_nt: TGTGCCAGCAGTCTAGGGACAGGGCGATTCAACGAGCAGTACTTC
d_call: .; clone_size: .; j_call: TRBJ1-1; v_call: TRBV5-6; cdr3_aa: CASSFLDRDTEAFF; cdr3_nt: TGTGCCAGCAGCTTTTTAGACAGAGACACTGAAGCTTTCTTT
d_call: TRBD1; clone_size: .; j_call: TRBJ1-1; v_call: TRBV5-1; cdr3_aa: CASSLNRGQDTEAFF; cdr3_nt: TGCGCCAGCAGCTTAAACAGGGGGCAGGACACTGAAGCTTTCTTT
d_call: .; clone_size: many; j_call: TRBJ1-5; v_call: TRBV4-2; cdr3_aa: CASSQDSYSNQPQHF; cdr3_nt: TGTGCCAGCAGCCAGGACAGCTATAGCAATCAGCCCCAGCATTTT
d_call: TRBD1; clone_size: .; j_call: TRBJ1-2; v_call: TRBV2; cdr3_aa: CASSEFGQGANGYTF; cdr3_nt: TGTGCCAGCAGTGAATTCGGACAGGGGGCAAATGGCTACACCTTC
d_call: .; clone_size: few; j_call: TRBJ1-5; v_call: TRBV2; cdr3_aa: CASSTATGSNQPQHF; cdr3_nt: TGTGCCAGCAGCACTGCGACAGGTAGCAATCAGCCCCAGCATTTT
d_call: TRBD1; clone_size: .; j_call: TRBJ2-7; v_call: TRBV6-2/TRBV6-3; cdr3_aa: CASSSMTGDYEQYF; cdr3_nt: TGTGCCAGCAGTTCGATGACAGGGGACTACGAGCAGTACTTC
d_call: .; clone_size: .; j_call: TRBJ1-5; v_call: TRBV6-5; cdr3_aa: CASSYSLTSNQPQHF; cdr3_nt: TGTGCCAGCAGTTACAGCTTAACCTCCAATCAGCCCCAGCATTTT
d_call: TRBD1; clone_size: .; j_call: TRBJ1-4; v_call: TRBV19; cdr3_aa: CASVRQGAANEKLFF; cdr3_nt: TGTGCCAGTGTACGACAGGGGGCAGCTAATGAAAAACTGTTTTTT
d_call: .; clone_size: .; j_call: TRBJ1-1; v_call: TRBV2; cdr3_aa: CASRGAIGQMNTEAFF; cdr3_nt: TGTGCCAGCAGGGGCGCAATCGGACAAATGAACACTGAAGCTTTCTTT
d_call: TRBD1; clone_size: .; j_call: TRBJ1-1; v_call: TRBV19; cdr3_aa: CASRGQGGTEAFF; cdr3_nt: TGTGCCAGTAGAGGACAGGGAGGTACTGAAGCTTTCTTT
d_call: TRBD2; clone_size: .; j_call: TRBJ2-3; v_call: TRBV20-1; cdr3_aa: CSASSGGAADTQYF; cdr3_nt: TGCAGTGCAAGTAGCGGGGGGGCCGCAGATACGCAGTATTTT
d_call: TRBD1; clone_size: .; j_call: TRBJ2-7; v_call: TRBV18; cdr3_aa: CASSPGQGASYEQYF; cdr3_nt: TGTGCCAGCTCACCAGGACAGGGGGCATCCTACGAGCAGTACTTC
d_call: .; clone_size: few; j_call: TRBJ1-3; v_call: TRBV5-1; cdr3_aa: CASSSGEQSSGNTIYF; cdr3_nt: TGCGCCAGCAGCTCAGGGGAGCAGAGTTCTGGAAACACCATATATTTT
d_call: TRBD2; clone_size: many; j_call: TRBJ2-3; v_call: TRBV7-9; cdr3_aa: CASNRLAGSGTDTQYF; cdr3_nt: TGTGCCAGCAACCGACTAGCGGGGTCGGGCACAGATACGCAGTATTTT